This TCR beta chain was found in a study of OX40 agonist ivuxolimab in advanced cancers. Study-wide context: An anti-OX40 (CD134) antibody with agonistic activity, ivuxolimab, was administered to patients. Patients received ivuxolimab, an intravenous treatment, every 2 weeks at 0.01 to 10 mg/kg. Findings of the study overall: Clonal expansion by week 6 occurred in CD4+ and CD8+ blood T cells (at 0.1 to 3.0 mg/kg). Among the lowest peripheral clonal expansion occurred in 0.1-3.0 mg/kg partial responders.

From germline, CDR1 is SNHLY and CDR2 FYNNEI. The CDR3 loop spans 9 amino acids. Clones were read by immunoSEQ multiplex PCR, and TCRdb kept only the in-frame ones, dropping some. The sample lists tens of thousands of clones; roughly 90% were seen once. Notes on this clone: Its antigen remains unknown. The junction does not match germline at one end; this may be a read error.

Sequencing used CD4+ or CD8+ T cells sorted from blood, obtained in a trial of the OX40 agonist ivuxolimab. The sequence derives from an adult with an advanced solid tumor such as melanoma, head and neck, liver or kidney cancer. This rearrangement joins TRBV2 to TRBJ1-1, with no clear D. CDR3: CASSERLVF. In nucleotides, the CDR3 is TGTGCCAGCAGTGAACGGCTAGTATTT.